A single sample gave rise to the 5 T cell receptor beta chains below, sequenced in a study of cytomegalovirus exposure and HLA in healthy donors. Researchers ran the PCR with 60 Vbeta and 13 Jbeta primers. Sequencing used immunoSEQ multiplex PCR; TCRdb keeps in-frame clones, though not all of them. The table lists around 130,000 clones, roughly three quarters of them singletons. Material: PBMCs. Receptors were obtained from an older woman in good health and CMV-seronegative.

The rearrangement joins TRBV19 to TRBJ1-1; 9 bases match TRBD1. Germline CDR1 reads LNHDA; CDR2 reads SQIVND (reference sequence). Losses at the gene ends were 6 bases for V and 6 bases for J; bases not matched to a gene: 5. CDR3 length equals 13 residues. Written as DNA, the CDR3 is TGTGCCAGTAGGACAGGGGGGAGAGCTGAAGCTTTCTTT. Its protein product is CASRTGGRAEAFF. The entire variable domain, with the rest obtained from reference TRBV19 and TRBJ1-1, is as follows: DGGITQSPKYLFRKEGQNVTLSCEQNLNHDAMYWYRQDPGQGLRLIYYSQIVNDFQKGDIAEGYSVSREKKESFPLTVTSAQKNPTAFYLCASRTGGRAEAFFGQGTRLTVV.

The rearrangement uses TRBV5-1 and TRBJ2-3; 7 bases are shared with TRBD2. CDR3 length: 17 amino acids. V lost 0 bases and J lost 5; bases outside the gene matches: 12. Per germline, CDR1 SGHRS and CDR2 YFSETQ. The CDR3 here is CASSLGARGGPQDTQYF. In DNA form, the CDR3 reads TGCGCCAGCAGCTTGGGCGCTAGGGGAGGGCCTCAAGATACGCAGTATTTT.

The chain recombines TRBV5-1 with TRBJ2-7; 10 nucleotides align to TRBD1. The CDR3 length is 15 residues. Germline-derived CDR1 and CDR2 are SGHRS and YFSETQ. V gave up 4 bases and J gave up 4 bases; unmatched junction bases: 8. The CDR3 is CASSPTGGPGYEQYF. In DNA, the CDR3 is TGCGCCAGCAGCCCGACAGGGGGCCCTGGGTACGAGCAGTACTTC.

The chain links TRBV2 to TRBJ1-2, with TRBD1 as a possible D gene (5 bases). V lost 3 bases, J lost 3 bases, and 8 bases lay in between. CDR1 and CDR2 (germline): SNHLY, FYNNEI. The CDR3 length is 13 residues. CDR3 in DNA: TGTGCCAGCAGTGACAGGGTGCACTATGGCTACACCTTC. This sequence encodes CASSDRVHYGYTF.

The chain combines TRBV7-2 with TRBJ2-7; a weak D match, TRBD1 (5 bases). The CDR3 is made up of 14 amino acids. Germline V gives CDR1 SGHTA, CDR2 FQGNSA. V was cut by 4 bases and J by 2 bases, with 12 bases left in between. CDR3 loop: CASSYRQGPYEQYF. Written as DNA, the CDR3 is TGTGCCAGCAGCTACCGCCAGGGCCCCTACGAGCAGTACTTC.